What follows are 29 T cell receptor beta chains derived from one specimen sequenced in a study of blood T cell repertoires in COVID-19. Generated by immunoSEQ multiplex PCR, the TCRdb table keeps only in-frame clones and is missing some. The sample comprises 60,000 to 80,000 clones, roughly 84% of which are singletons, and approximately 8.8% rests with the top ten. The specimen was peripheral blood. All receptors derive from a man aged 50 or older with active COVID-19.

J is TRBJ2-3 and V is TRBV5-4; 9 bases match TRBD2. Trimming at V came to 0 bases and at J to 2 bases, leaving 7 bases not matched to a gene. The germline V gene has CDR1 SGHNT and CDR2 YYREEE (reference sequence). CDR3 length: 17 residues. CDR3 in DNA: TGTGCCAGCAGCTTGGGGATAGCGGGAGTTGACACAGATACGCAGTATTTT. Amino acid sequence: CASSLGIAGVDTDTQYF.

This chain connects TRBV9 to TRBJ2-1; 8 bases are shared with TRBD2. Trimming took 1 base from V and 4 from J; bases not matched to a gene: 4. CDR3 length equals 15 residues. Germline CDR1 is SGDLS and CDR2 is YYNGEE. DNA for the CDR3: TGTGCCAGCAGCGTAACGGGGGGGCTGTACAATGAGCAGTTCTTC. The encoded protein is CASSVTGGLYNEQFF.

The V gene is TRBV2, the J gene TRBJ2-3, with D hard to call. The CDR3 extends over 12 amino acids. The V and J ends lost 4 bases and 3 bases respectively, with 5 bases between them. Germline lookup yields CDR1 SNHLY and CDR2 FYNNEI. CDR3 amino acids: CASSVGTDTQYF. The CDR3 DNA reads TGTGCCAGCAGTGTCGGTACAGATACGCAGTATTTT.

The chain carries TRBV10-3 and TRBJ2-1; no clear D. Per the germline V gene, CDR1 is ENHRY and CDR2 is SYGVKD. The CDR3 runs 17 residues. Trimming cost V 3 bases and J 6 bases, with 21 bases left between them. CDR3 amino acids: CAISDSPLETSSNEQFF. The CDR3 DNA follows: TGTGCCATCAGTGACTCACCGCTAGAAACAAGTAGCAATGAGCAGTTCTTC.

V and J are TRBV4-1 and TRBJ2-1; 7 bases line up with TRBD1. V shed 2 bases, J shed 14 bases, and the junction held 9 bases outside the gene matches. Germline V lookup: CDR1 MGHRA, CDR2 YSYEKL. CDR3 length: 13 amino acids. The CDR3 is CASSQNRDSPKFF. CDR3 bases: TGCGCCAGCAGCCAAAACAGGGACAGTCCCAAGTTCTTC.

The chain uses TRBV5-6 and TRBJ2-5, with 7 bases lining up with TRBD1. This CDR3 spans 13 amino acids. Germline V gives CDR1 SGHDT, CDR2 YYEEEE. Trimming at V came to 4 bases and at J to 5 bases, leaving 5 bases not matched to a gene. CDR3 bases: TGTGCCAGCAGCATAACAGGGGTTGAGACCCAGTACTTC. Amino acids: CASSITGVETQYF.

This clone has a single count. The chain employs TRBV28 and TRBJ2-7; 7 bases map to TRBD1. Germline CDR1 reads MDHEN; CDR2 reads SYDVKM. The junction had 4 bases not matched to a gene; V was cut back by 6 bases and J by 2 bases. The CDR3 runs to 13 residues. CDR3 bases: TGTGCCAGCAGACCCGGACAGGCCTACGAGCAGTACTTC. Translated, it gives CASRPGQAYEQYF.

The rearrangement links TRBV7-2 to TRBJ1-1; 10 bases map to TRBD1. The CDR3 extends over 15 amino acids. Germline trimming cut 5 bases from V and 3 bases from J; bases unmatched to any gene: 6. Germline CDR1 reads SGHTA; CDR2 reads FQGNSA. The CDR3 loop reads CASSIKDRGHTEAFF. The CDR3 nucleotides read TGTGCCAGCAGCATCAAAGACAGGGGGCACACTGAAGCTTTCTTT.

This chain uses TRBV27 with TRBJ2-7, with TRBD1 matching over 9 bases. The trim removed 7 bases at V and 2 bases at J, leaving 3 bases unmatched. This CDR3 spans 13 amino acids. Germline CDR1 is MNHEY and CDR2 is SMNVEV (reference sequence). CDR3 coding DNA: TGTGCCAGCACCCGGACAGGGGCCTACGAGCAGTACTTC. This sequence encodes CASTRTGAYEQYF.

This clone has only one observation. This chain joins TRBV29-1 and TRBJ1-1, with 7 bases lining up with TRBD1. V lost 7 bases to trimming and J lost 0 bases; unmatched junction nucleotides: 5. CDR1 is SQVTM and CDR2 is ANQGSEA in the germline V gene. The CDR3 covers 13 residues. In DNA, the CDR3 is TGCAGCGGGGGGGACAGCATGAACACTGAAGCTTTCTTT. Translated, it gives CSGGDSMNTEAFF. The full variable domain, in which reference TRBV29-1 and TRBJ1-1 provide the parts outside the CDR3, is SAVISQKPSRDICQRGTSLTIQCQVDSQVTMMFWYRQQPGQSLTLIATANQGSEATYESGFVIDKFPISRPNLTFSTLTVSNMSPEDSSIYLCSGGDSMNTEAFFGQGTRLTVV.

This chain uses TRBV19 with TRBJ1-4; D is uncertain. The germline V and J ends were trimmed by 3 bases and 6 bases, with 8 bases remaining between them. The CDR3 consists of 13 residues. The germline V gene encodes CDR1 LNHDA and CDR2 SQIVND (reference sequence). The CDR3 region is CASSIGNYEKLFF. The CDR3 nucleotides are TGTGCCAGTAGTATCGGTAACTATGAAAAACTGTTTTTT.

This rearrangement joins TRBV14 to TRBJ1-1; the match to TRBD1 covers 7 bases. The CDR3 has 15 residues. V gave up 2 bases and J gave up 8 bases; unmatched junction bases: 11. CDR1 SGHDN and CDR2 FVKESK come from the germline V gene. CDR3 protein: CASSQLLTGAKEAFF. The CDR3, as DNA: TGTGCCAGCAGCCAACTCCTCACAGGGGCCAAAGAAGCTTTCTTT.

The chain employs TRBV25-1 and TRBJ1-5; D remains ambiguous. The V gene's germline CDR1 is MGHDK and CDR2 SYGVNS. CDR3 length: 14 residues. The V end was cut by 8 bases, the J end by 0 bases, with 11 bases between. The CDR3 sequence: CASRPGGSNQPQHF. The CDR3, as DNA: TGTGCCAGCCGCCCGGGAGGTAGCAATCAGCCCCAGCATTTT.

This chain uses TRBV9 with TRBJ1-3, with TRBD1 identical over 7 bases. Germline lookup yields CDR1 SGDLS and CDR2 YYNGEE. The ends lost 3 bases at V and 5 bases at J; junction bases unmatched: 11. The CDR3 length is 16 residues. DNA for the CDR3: TGTGCCAGCAGCGGGAACCTTAGACAGGGAAGAAACACCATATATTTT. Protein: CASSGNLRQGRNTIYF.

The CDR3: CASRAVVMNTEAFF. The CDR3, as DNA: TGTGCCAGCAGAGCTGTGGTGATGAACACTGAAGCTTTCTTT. The chain links TRBV25-1 to TRBJ1-1; D ambiguous. V was trimmed by 6 bases and J by 0 bases, leaving 11 bases between them. CDR1 and CDR2 from the germline V gene are MGHDK and SYGVNS. The CDR3 spans 14 residues. Supplemented by reference TRBV25-1 and TRBJ1-1, the full variable domain reads EADIYQTPRYLVIGTGKKITLECSQTMGHDKMYWYQQDPGMELHLIHYSYGVNSTEKGDLSSESTVSRIRTEHFPLTLESARPSHTSQYLCASRAVVMNTEAFFGQGTRLTVV.

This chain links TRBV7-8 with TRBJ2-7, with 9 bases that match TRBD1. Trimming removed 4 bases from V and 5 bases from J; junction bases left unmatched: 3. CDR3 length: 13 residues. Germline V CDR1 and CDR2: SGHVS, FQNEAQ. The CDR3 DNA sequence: TGTGCCAGCAGCTCGGGACAGGGCAACGAGCAGTACTTC. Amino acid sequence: CASSSGQGNEQYF.

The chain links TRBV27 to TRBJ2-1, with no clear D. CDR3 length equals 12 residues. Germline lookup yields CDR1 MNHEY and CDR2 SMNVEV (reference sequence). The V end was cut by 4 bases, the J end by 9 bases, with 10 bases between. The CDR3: CASSSLVGEQFF. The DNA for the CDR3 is TGTGCCAGCAGTTCCCTGGTCGGTGAGCAGTTCTTC.

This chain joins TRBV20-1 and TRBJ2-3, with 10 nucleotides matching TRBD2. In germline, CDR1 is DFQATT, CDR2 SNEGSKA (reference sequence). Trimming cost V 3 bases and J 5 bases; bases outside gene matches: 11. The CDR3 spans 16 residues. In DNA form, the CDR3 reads TGCAGTGCTAGTTTGGTAGCGGGGGGCCCGGGAGATACGCAGTATTTT. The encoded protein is CSASLVAGGPGDTQYF.

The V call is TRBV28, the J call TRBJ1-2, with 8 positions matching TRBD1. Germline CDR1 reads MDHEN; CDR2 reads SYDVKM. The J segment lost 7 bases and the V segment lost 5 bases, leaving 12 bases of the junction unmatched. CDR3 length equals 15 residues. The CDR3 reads CASSPGTGFVGGYTF. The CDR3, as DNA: TGTGCCAGCAGTCCCGGGACAGGTTTTGTGGGTGGCTACACCTTC.

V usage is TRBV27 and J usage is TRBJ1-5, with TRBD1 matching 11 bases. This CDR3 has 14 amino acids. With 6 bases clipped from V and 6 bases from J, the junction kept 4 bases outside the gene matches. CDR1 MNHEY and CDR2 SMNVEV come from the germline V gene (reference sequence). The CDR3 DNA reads TGTGCCAGCAGGACAGGGACAGGGGGTCAGCCCCAGCATTTT. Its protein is CASRTGTGGQPQHF.

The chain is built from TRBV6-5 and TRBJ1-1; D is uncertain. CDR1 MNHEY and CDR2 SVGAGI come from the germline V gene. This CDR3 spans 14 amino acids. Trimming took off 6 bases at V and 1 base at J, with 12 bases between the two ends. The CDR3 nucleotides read TGTGCCAGCAGAGACAAGCGGGGGAACACTGAAGCTTTCTTT. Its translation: CASRDKRGNTEAFF.

Written as DNA, the CDR3 is TGTGCCAGTAGACCCCCAGGGGGCTGGGAAGCTTTCTTT. Its translation: CASRPPGGWEAFF. This chain uses TRBV19 with TRBJ1-1; 8 bases align to TRBD1. CDR1 LNHDA and CDR2 SQIVND come from the germline V gene (reference sequence). With 6 bases clipped from V and 8 bases from J, the junction kept 8 bases outside the gene matches. This CDR3 comprises 13 residues.

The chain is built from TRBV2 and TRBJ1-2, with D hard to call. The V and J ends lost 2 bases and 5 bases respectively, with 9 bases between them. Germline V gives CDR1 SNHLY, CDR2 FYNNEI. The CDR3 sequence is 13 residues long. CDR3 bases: TGTGCCAGCAGTGAAATGGAGTCATATGGCTACACCTTC. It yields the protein CASSEMESYGYTF.

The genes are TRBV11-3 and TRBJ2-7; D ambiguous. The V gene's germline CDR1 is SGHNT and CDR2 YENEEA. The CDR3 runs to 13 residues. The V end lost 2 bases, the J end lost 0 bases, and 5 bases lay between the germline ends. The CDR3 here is CASSLQDSYEQYF. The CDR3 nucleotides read TGTGCCAGCAGCTTACAGGACTCCTACGAGCAGTACTTC.

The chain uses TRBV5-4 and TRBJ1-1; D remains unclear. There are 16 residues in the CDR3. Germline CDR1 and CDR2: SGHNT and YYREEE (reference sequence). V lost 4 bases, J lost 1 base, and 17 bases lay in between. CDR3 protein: CASSPPRAPGNTEAFF. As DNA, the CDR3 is TGTGCCAGCAGCCCCCCGCGGGCCCCGGGGAACACTGAAGCTTTCTTT. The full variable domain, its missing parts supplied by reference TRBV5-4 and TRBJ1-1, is ETGVTQSPTHLIKTRGQQVTLRCSSQSGHNTVSWYQQALGQGPQFIFQYYREEENGRGNFPPRFSGLQFPNYSSELNVNALELDDSALYLCASSPPRAPGNTEAFFGQGTRLTVV.

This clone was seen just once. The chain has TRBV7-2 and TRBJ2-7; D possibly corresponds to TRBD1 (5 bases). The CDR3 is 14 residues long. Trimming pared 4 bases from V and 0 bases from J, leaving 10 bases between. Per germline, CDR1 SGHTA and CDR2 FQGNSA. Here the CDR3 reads CASSSGWTSYEQYF. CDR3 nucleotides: TGTGCCAGCAGCTCAGGGTGGACCTCCTACGAGCAGTACTTC.

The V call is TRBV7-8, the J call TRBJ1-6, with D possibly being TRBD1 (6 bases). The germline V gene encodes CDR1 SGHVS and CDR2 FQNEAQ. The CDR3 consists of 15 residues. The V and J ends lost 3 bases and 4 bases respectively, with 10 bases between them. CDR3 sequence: CASSLGRGYNSPLHF. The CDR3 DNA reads TGTGCCAGCAGCTTGGGCAGGGGTTATAATTCACCCCTCCACTTT. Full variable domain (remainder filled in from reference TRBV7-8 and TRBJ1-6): GAGVSQSPRYKVAKRGQDVALRCDPISGHVSLFWYQQALGQGPEFLTYFQNEAQLDKSGLPSDRFFAERPEGSVSTLKIQRTQQEDSAVYLCASSLGRGYNSPLHFGNGTRLTVT.

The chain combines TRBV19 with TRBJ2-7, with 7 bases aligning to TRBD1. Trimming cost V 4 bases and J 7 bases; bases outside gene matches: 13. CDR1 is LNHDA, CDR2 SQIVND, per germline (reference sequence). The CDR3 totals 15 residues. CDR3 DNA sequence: TGTGCCAGTAGTACACATACAGGGGCCAGGGGGGAGCAGTACTTC. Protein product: CASSTHTGARGEQYF.

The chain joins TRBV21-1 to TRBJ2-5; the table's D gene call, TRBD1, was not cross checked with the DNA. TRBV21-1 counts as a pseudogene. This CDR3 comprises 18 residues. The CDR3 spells CASSASQGAKSLQETQYF. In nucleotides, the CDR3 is TGTGCCAGCAGCGCATCGCAGGGGGCAAAGTCCCTCCAAGAGACCCAGTACTTC.